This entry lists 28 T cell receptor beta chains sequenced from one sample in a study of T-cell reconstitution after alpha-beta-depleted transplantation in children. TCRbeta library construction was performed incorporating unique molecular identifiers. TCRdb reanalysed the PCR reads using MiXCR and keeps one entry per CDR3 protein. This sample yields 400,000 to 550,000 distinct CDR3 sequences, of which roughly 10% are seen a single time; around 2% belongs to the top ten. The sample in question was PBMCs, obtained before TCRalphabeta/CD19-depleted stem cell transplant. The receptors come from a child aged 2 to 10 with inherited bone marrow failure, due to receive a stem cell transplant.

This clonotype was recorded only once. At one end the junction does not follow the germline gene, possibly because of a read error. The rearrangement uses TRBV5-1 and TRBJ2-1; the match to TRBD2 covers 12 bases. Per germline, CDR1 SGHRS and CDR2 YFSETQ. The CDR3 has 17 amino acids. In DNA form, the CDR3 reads TGCGCCAGCAGCTTGTCTTGGACTAGCGGGACCCACAATGGGCAGTTCTTC. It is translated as CASSLSWTSGTHNGQFF.

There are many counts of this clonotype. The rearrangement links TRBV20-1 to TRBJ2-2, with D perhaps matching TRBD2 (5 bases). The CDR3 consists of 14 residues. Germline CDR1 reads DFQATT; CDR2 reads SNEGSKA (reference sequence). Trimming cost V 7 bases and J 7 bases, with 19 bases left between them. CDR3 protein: CSDRRTVLNGELFF. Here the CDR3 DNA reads TGCAGTGATAGGAGGACGGTCTTAAACGGGGAGCTGTTTTTT.

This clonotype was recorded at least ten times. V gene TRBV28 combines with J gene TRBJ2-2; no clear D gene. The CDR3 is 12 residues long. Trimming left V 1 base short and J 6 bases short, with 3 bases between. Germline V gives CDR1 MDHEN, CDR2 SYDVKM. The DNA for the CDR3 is TGTGCCAGCAGTTTATCCTCCGGGGAGCTGTTTTTT. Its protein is CASSLSSGELFF.

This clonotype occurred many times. The CDR3 DNA sequence: TGCAGTGCTAGACAGGGAAGAGGGACAGATACGCAGTATTTT. This encodes CSARQGRGTDTQYF. The rearrangement links TRBV20-1 to TRBJ2-3, with D possibly being TRBD1 or TRBD2 (5 bases each). V gave up 2 bases and J gave up 3 bases, with 12 bases separating them. The germline V gene encodes CDR1 DFQATT and CDR2 SNEGSKA (reference sequence). This CDR3 has 14 residues.

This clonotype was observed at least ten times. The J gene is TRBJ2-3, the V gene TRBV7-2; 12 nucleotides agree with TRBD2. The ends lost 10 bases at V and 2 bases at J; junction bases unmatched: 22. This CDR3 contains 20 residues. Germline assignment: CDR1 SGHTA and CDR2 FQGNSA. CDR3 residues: CAIRFVPTSGRGAPTDTQYF. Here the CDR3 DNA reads TGTGCCATCCGATTTGTTCCGACTAGCGGGAGAGGGGCTCCCACAGATACGCAGTATTTT.

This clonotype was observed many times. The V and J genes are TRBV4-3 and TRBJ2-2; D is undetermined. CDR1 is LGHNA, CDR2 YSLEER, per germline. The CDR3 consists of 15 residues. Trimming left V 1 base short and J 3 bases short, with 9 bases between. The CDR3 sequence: CASSQGRQDTGELFF. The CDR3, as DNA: TGCGCCAGCAGCCAAGGTCGTCAGGACACCGGGGAGCTGTTTTTT.

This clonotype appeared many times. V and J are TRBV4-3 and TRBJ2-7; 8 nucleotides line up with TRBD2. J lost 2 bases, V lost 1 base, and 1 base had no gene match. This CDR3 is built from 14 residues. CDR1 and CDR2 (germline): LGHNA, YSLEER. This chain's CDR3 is CASSQVAGTYEQYF. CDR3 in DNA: TGCGCCAGCAGCCAAGTAGCGGGGACCTACGAGCAGTACTTC.

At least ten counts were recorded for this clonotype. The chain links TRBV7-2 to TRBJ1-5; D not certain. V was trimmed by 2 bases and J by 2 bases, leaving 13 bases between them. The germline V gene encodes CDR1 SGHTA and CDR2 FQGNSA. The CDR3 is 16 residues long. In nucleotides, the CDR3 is TGTGCCAGCAGCTTAAACCGACCCGGGGGCAATCAGCCCCAGCATTTT. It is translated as CASSLNRPGGNQPQHF.

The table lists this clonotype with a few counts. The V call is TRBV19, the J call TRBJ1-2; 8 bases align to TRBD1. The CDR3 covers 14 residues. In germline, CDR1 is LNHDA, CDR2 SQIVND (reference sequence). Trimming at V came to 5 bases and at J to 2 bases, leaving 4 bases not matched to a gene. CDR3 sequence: CASSPTGVNYGYTF. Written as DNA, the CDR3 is TGTGCCAGTAGTCCGACAGGGGTCAACTATGGCTACACCTTC.

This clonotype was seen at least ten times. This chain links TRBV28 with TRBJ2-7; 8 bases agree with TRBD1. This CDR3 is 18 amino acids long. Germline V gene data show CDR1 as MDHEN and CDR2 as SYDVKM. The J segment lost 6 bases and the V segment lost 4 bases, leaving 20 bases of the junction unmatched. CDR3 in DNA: TGTGCCAGCAGTTCCCTTGTGGACAGGGATAGGGGAAGTCTCGAGCAGTACTTC. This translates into CASSSLVDRDRGSLEQYF.

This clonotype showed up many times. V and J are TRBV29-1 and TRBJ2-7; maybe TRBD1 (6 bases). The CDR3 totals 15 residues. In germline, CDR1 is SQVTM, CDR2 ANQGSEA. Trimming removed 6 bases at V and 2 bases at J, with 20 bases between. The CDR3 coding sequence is TGCAGCGTCGCAACCGTCGACAGGTCCGCCTACGAGCAGTACTTC. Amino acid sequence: CSVATVDRSAYEQYF.

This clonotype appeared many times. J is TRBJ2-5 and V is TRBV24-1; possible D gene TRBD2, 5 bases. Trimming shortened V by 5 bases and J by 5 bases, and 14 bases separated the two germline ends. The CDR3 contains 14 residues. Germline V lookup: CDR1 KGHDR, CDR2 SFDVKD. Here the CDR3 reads CATSAVGAGETQYF. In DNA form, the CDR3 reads TGTGCCACCAGTGCGGTGGGAGCCGGGGAGACCCAGTACTTC.

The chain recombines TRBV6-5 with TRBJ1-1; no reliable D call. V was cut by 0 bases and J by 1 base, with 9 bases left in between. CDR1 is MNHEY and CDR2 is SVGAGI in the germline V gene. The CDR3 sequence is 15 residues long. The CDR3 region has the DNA TGTGCCAGCAGTTACTCCCACGAGGGGAACACTGAAGCTTTCTTT. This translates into CASSYSHEGNTEAFF.

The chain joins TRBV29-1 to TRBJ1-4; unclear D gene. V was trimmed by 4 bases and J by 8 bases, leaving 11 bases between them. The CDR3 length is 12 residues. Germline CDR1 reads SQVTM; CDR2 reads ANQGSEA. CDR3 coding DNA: TGCAGCGTTGCCCCCGATGGAGAAAAACTGTTTTTT. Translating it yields CSVAPDGEKLFF. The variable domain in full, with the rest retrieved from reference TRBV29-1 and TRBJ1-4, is SAVISQKPSRDICQRGTSLTIQCQVDSQVTMMFWYRQQPGQSLTLIATANQGSEATYESGFVIDKFPISRPNLTFSTLTVSNMSPEDSSIYLCSVAPDGEKLFFGSGTQLSVL.

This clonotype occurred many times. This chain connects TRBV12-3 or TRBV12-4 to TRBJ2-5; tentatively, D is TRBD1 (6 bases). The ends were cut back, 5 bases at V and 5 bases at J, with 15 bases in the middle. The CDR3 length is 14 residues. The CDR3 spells CASSGQTARETQYF. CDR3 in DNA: TGTGCCAGCAGTGGACAGACAGCCCGGGAGACCCAGTACTTC.

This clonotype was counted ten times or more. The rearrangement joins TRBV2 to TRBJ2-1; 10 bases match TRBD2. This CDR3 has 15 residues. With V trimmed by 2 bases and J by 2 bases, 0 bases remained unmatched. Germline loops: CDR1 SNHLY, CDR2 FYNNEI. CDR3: CASSELAGAYNEQFF. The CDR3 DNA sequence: TGTGCCAGCAGTGAACTAGCGGGAGCCTACAATGAGCAGTTCTTC. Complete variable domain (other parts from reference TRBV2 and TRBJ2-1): EPEVTQTPSHQVTQMGQEVILRCVPISNHLYFYWYRQILGQKVEFLVSFYNNEISEKSEIFDDQFSVERPDGSNFTLKIRSTKLEDSAMYFCASSELAGAYNEQFFGPGTRLTVL.

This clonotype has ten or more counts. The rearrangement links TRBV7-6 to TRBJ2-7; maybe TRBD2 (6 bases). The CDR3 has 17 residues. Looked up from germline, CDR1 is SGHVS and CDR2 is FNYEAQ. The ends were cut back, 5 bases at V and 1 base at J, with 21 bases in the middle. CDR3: CASSAQPAGLGSYEQYF. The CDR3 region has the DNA TGTGCCAGCAGCGCACAGCCGGCGGGACTGGGATCCTACGAGCAGTACTTC.

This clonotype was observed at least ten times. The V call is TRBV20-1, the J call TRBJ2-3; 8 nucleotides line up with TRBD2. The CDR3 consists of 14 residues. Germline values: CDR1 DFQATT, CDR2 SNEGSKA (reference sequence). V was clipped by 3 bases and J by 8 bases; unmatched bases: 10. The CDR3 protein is CSASLPGGEGTQYF. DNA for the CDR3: TGCAGTGCTAGCTTGCCGGGAGGGGAGGGTACGCAGTATTTT.

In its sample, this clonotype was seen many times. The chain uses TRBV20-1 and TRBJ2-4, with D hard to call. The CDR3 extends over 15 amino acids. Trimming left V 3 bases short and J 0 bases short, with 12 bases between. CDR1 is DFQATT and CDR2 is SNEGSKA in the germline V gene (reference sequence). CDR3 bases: TGCAGTGCTAGCCCCTCTATAAGAGCCAAAAACATTCAGTACTTC. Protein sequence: CSASPSIRAKNIQYF.

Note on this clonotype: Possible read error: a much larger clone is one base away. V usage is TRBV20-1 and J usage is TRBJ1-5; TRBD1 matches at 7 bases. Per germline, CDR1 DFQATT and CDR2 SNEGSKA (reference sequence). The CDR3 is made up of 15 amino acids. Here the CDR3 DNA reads TGCAGTACTAGGTCCAGGGGGGCGAACAATCAGCCCCAGCATTTT. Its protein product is CSTRSRGANNQPQHF.

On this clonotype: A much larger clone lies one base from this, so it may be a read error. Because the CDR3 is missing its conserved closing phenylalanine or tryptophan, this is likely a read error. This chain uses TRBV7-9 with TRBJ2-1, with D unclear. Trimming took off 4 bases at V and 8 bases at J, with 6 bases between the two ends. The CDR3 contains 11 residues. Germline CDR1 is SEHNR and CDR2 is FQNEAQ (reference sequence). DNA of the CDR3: TGTGCCAGCAGCTCCTTCTATGAGCAGTTCTGC. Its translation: CASSSFYEQFC.

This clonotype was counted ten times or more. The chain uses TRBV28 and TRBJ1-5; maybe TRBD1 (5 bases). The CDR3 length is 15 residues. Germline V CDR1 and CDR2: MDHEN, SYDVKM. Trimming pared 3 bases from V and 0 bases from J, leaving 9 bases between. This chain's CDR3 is CASSLIGASNQPQHF. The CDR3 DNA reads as TGTGCCAGCAGTTTGATAGGGGCTAGCAATCAGCCCCAGCATTTT.

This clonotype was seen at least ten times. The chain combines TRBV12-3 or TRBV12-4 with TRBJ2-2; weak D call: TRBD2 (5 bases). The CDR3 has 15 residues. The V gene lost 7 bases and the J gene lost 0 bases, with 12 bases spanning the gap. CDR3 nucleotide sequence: TGTGCCAGCAACCGAGGGAATACGAACACCGGGGAGCTGTTTTTT. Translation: CASNRGNTNTGELFF.

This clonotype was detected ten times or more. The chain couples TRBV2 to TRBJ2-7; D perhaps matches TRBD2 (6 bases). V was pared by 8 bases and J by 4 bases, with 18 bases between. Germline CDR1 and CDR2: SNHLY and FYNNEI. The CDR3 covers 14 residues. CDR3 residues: CASEPRLATYEQYF. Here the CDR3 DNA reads TGTGCCAGCGAACCACGGCTAGCGACGTACGAGCAGTACTTC.

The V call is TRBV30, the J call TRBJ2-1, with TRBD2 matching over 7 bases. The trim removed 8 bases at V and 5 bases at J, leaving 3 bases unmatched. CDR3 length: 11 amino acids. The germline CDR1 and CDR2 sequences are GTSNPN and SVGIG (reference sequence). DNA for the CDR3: TGTGCCGGTGGGACTAACAATGAGCAGTTCTTC. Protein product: CAGGTNNEQFF.

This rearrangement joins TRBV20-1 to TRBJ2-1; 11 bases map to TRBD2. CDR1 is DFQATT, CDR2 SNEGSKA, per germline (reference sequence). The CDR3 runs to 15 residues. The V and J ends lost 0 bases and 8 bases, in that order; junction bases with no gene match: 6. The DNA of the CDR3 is TGCAGTGCTAGAGATTGGCTAGCGGGAGGCGATGAGCAGTTCTTC. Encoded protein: CSARDWLAGGDEQFF.

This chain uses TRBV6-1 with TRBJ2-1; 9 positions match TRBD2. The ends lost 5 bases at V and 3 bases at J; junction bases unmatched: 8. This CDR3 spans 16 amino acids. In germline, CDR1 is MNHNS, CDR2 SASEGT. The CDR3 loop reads CASSPHPLAGYNEQFF. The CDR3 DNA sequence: TGTGCCAGCAGTCCACACCCACTAGCGGGCTACAATGAGCAGTTCTTC.

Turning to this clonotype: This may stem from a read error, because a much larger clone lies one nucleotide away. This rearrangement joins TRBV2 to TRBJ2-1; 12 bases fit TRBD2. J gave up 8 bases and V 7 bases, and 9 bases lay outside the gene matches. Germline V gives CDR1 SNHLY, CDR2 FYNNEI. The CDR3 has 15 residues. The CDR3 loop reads CASTRLAGEWDEQFF. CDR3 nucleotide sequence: TGTGCCAGCACCAGACTAGCGGGAGAATGGGATGAGCAGTTCTTC.